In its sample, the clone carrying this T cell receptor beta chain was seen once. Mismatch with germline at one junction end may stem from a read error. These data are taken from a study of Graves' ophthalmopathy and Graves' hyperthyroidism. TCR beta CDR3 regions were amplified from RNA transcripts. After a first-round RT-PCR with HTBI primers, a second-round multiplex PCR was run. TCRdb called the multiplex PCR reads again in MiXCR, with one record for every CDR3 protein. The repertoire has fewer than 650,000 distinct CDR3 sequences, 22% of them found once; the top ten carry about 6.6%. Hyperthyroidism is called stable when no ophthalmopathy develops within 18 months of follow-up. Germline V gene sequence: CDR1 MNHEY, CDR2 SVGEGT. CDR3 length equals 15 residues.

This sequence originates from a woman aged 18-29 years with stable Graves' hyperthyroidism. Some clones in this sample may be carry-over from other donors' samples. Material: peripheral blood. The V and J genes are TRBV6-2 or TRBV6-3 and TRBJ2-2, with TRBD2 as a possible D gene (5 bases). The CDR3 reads CASSYSPGNTGELCF. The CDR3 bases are TGTGCCAGCAGTTACAGTCCCGGGAACACCGGGGAGCTGTGTTTT.